This TCR beta chain comes out of a study of identical twins. This clonotype was picked up many times. The antigen remains undetermined. TCRdb called the 5' RACE reads again in MiXCR, with one record for every CDR3 protein. The sample carries about 690,000 distinct CDR3 sequences, roughly 6% recorded once. Whole-study results and caveats: Excess twin sharing in beta out-of-frame sequences was weaker. Abundant cord blood beta clonotypes carried fewer insertions; memory repertoires showed none. Researchers reported excess low generation probability among twin-shared out-of-frame alpha sequences.

This TCR was recovered from a man younger than 35 in good health. Sequenced sample: naive T cells sorted from blood.

In DNA, the CDR3 is TGTGCCAGCAGTTTATTGGGTGGATACGAGCAGTACGTC. Its protein is CASSLLGGYEQYV. The chain is built from TRBV12-3 or TRBV12-4 and TRBJ2-7, with no clear D. The length of the CDR3 is 13 residues. V was shortened by 2 bases and J by 4 bases, with 9 bases between the two germline ends.